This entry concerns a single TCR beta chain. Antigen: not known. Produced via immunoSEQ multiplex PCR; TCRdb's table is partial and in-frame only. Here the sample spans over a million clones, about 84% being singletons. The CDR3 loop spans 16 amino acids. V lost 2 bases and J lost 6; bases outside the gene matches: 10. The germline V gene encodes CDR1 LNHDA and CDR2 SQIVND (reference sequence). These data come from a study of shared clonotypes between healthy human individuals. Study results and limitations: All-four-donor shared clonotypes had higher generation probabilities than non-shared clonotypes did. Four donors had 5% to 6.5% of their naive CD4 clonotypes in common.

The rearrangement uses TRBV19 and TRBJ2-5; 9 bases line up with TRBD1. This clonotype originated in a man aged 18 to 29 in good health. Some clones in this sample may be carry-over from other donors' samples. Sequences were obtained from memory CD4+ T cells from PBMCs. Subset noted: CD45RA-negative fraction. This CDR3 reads CASSIRPGQGGQTQYF. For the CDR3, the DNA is TGTGCCAGTAGTATACGTCCGGGACAGGGTGGACAGACCCAGTACTTC. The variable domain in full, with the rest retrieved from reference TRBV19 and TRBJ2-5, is DGGITQSPKYLFRKEGQNVTLSCEQNLNHDAMYWYRQDPGQGLRLIYYSQIVNDFQKGDIAEGYSVSREKKESFPLTVTSAQKNPTAFYLCASSIRPGQGGQTQYFGPGTRLLVL.